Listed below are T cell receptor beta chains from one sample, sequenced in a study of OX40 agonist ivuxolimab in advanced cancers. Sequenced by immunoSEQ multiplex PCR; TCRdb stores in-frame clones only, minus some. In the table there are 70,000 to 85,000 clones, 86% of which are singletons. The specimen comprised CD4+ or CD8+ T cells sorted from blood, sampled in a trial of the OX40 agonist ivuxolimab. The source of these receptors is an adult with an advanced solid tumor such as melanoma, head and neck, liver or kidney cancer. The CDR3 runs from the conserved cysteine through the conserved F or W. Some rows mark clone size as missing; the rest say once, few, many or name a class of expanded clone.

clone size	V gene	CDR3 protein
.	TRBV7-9	CASSAGTGTPGYTF
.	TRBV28	CAIQNPPGQGNYGYTF
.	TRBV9	CASSSNPGQRALEKLFF
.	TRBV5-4	CASSLPGQGRETQYF
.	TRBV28	CASSLTPMRAFF
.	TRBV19	CASSRMATGSGNTIYF
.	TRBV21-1	CASSKPTVRGYTF
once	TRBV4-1	CASSQETNSPLHF
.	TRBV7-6	CASSPTGKAETQYF
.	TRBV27	CASSTRLWATGWSDTQYF
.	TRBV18	CASSPAARNSPLHF
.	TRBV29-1	CSVEGPEVNEQFF
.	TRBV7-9	CASSSDWKVYNEQFF
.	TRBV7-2	CASSLRGEGYGYTF
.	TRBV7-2	CASSLVRPDPILNTEAFF
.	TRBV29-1	CSVEDMRGGIYEQYF
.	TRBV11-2	CASSWTGSHEQYF
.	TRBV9	CASSHDTPPYEQYF
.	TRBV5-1	CASSTEGGDEKLFF
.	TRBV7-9	CASSLGTGIEKLFF
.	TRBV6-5	CASSYPGGGNQPQHF
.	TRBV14	CASSQPGQGVFSNTEAFF
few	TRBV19	CASSLTGGGAYGYTF
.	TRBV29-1	CSVSAGRDGYTF
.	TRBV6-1	CASNPRDLDNGEQFF
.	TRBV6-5	CASSSPSGRTDTQYF
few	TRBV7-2	CASSPTYGYTF
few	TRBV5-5	CASSLGGPNYGYTF
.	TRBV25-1	CASSAPSGGSYNSPLHF
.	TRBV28	CASSFAGGLNTGELFF
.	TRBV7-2	CASRPGGARTGELFF
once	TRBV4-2	CASSQEVAGGPRNEQFF
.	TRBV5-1	CASSFDSQTGELFF
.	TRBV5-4	CASSPGTIYGYTF
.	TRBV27	CASSSTGGSGSYNEQFF
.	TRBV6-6	CASRTGLAQPQHF
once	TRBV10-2	CASRPGPAYTDTQYF